This T cell receptor beta chain was recorded in a study of blood T cell repertoires in COVID-19. Across the study: Some COVID-19 samples were acute and others convalescent; all came from the United States, Italy and Spain. T cells, B-cell-depleted T cells, or PBMCs supplied cDNA or gDNA.

V dropped 2 bases and J dropped 11 bases, with 9 bases sitting between them. The CDR3 covers 11 residues. Germline CDR1 reads MDHEN; CDR2 reads SYDVKM. In the authors' methods: Amplification of reference gene primers was used by the study to estimate nucleated cell counts. The protocol was immunoSEQ multiplex PCR, while the TCRdb copy is restricted to in-frame clones and leaves out a portion. That table gives V, J and clone size, and the DNA gave D and trimming. This repertoire shows some 100,000 clones, 88% found once; its top ten account for around 6%. The sample comprised peripheral blood. The receptor was derived from a woman aged 55 to 70 with acute or convalescent COVID-19. The chain joins TRBV28 to TRBJ1-1; D call uncertain. The CDR3 DNA is TGTGCCAGCAGTTTAGGGCTGATTGCTTTCTTT. Its translation is CASSLGLIAFF.